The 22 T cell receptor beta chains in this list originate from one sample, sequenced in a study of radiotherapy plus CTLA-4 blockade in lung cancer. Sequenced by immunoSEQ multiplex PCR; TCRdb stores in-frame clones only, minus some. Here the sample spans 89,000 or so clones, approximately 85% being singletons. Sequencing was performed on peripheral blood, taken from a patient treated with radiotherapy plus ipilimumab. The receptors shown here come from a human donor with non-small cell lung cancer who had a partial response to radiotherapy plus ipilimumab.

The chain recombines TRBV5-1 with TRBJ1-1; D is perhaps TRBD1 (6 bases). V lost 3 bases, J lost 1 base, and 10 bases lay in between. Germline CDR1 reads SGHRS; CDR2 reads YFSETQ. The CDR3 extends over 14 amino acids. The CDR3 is CASSSQGRNTEAFF. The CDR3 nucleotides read TGCGCCAGCAGCTCACAGGGTCGGAACACTGAAGCTTTCTTT.

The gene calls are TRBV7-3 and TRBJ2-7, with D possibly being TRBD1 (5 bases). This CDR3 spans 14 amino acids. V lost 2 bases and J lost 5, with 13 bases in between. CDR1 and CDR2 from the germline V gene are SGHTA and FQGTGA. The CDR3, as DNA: TGTGCCAGCAGCTTAGGACATCAAAGCCACGAGCAGTACTTC. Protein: CASSLGHQSHEQYF.

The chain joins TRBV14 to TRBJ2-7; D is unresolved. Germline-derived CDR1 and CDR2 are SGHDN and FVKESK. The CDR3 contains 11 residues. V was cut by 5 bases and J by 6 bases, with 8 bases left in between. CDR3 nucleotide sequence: TGTGCCAGCAGCTTTCACAGCGAGCAGTACTTC. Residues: CASSFHSEQYF.

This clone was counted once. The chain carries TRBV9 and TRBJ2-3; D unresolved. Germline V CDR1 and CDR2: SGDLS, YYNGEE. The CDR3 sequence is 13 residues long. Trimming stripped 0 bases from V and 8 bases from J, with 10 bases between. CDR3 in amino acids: CASSVGLVVTQYF. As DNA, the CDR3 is TGTGCCAGCAGCGTAGGGCTAGTGGTTACGCAGTATTTT.

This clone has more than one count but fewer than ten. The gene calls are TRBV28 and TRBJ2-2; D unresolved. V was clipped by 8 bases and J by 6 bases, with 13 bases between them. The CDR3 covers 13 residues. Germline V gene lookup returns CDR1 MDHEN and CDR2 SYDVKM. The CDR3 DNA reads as TGTGCCAGCGAAACGATCGTAGCCGGGGAGCTGTTTTTT. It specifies CASETIVAGELFF.

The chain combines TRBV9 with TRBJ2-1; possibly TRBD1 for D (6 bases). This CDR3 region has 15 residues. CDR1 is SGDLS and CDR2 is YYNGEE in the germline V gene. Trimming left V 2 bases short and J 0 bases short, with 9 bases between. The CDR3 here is CASSVDSNSYNEQFF. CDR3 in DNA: TGTGCCAGCAGCGTGGACAGTAACTCCTACAATGAGCAGTTCTTC.

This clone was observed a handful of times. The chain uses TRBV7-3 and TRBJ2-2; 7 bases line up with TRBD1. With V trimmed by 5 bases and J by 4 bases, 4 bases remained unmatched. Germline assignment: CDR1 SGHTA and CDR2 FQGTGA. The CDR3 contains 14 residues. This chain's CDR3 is CASSPTGPTGELFF. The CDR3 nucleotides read TGTGCCAGCAGCCCGACAGGGCCCACCGGGGAGCTGTTTTTT.

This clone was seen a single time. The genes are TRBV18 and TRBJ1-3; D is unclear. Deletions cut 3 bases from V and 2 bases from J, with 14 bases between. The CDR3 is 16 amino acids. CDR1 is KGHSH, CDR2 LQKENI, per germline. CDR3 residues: CASSPSGPGTGNTIYF. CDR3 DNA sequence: TGTGCCAGCTCACCTTCAGGTCCGGGAACTGGAAACACCATATATTTT. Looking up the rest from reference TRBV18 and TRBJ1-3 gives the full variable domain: NAGVMQNPRHLVRRRGQEARLRCSPMKGHSHVYWYRQLPEEGLKFMVYLQKENIIDESGMPKERFSAEFPKEGPSILRIQQVVRGDSAAYFCASSPSGPGTGNTIYFGEGSWLTVV.

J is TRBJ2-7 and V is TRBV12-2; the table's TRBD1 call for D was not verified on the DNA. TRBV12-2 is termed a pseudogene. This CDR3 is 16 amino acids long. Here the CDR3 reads CASRLVDGGRHNEQYF. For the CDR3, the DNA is TGTGCAAGTCGCTTAGTTGATGGGGGCAGACACAACGAGCAGTACTTC.

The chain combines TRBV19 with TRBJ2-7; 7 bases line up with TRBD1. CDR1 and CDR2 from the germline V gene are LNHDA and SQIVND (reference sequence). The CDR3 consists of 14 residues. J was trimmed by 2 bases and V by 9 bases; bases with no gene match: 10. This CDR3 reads CASRPTGKTYEQYF. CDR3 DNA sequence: TGTGCCAGCCGCCCGACAGGGAAAACCTACGAGCAGTACTTC.

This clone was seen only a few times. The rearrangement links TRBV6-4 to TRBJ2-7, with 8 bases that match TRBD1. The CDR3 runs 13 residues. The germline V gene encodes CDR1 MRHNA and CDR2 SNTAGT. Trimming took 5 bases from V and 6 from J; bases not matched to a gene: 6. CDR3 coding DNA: TGTGCCAGCAGTCCCGGACAGGGTCTCGAGCAGTACTTC. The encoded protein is CASSPGQGLEQYF.

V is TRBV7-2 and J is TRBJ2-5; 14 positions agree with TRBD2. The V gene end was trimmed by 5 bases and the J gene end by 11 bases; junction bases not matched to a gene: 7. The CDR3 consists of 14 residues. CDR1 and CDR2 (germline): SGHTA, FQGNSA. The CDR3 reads CASSLGLAGVTQYF. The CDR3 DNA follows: TGTGCCAGCAGCCTGGGACTAGCGGGAGTGACGCAGTACTTC. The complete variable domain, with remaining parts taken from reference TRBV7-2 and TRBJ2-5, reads GAGVSQSPSNKVTEKGKDVELRCDPISGHTALYWYRQSLGQGLEFLIYFQGNSAPDKSGLPSDRFSAERTGGSVSTLTIQRTQQEDSAVYLCASSLGLAGVTQYFGPGTRLLVL.

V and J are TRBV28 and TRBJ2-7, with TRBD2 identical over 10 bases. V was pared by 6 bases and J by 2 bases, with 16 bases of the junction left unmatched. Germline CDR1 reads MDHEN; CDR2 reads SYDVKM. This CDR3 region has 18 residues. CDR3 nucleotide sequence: TGTGCCAGCAGCTCATCCCCCGCTAGCGGGAGTAGGACCTACGAGCAGTACTTC. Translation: CASSSSPASGSRTYEQYF.

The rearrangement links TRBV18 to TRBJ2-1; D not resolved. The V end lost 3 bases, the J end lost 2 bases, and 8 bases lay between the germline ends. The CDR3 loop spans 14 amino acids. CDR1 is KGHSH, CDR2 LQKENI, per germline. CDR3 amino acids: CASSPTGTYNEQFF. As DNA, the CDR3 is TGTGCCAGCTCACCCACTGGTACCTACAATGAGCAGTTCTTC.

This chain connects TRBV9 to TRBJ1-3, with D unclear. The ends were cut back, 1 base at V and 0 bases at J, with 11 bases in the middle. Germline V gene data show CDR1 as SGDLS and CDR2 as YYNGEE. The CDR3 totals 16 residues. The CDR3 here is CASSVSPGGSGNTIYF. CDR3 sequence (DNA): TGTGCCAGCAGCGTATCCCCTGGAGGCTCTGGAAACACCATATATTTT.

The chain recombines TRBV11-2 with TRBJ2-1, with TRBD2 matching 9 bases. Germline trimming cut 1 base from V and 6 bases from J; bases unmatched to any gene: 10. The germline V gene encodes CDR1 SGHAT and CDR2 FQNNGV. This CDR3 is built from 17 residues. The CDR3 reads CASSLGTNAGGLNEQFF. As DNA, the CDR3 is TGTGCCAGCAGCTTAGGGACTAATGCGGGAGGGCTCAATGAGCAGTTCTTC. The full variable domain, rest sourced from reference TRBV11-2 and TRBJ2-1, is EAGVAQSPRYKIIEKRQSVAFWCNPISGHATLYWYQQILGQGPKLLIQFQNNGVVDDSQLPKDRFSAERLKGVDSTLKIQPAKLEDSAVYLCASSLGTNAGGLNEQFFGPGTRLTVL.

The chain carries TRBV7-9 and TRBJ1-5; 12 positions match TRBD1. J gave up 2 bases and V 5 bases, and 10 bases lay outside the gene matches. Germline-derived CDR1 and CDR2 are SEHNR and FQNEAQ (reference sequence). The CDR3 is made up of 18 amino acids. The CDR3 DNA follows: TGTGCCAGCAGCCGCGGGACAGGGGGCGTAGATCGCAATCAGCCCCAGCATTTT. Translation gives CASSRGTGGVDRNQPQHF.

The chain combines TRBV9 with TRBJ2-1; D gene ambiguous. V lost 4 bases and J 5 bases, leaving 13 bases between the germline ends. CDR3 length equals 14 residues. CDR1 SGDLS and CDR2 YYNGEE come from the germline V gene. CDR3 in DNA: TGTGCCAGCAGCCCGAACGCGCGAAACAATGAGCAGTTCTTC. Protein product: CASSPNARNNEQFF.

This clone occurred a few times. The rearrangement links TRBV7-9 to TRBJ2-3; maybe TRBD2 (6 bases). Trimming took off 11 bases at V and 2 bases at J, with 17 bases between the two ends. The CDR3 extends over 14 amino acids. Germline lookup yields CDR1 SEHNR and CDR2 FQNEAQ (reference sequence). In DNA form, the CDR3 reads TGTGCCGGATCCCGGGACTGGGCCACAGATACGCAGTATTTT. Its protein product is CAGSRDWATDTQYF.

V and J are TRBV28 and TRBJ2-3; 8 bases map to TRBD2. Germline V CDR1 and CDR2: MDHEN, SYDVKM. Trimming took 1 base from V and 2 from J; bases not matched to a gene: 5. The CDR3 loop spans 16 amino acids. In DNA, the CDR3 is TGTGCCAGCAGTTTATCCCGAGCGGGGGACACAGATACGCAGTATTTT. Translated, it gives CASSLSRAGDTDTQYF.

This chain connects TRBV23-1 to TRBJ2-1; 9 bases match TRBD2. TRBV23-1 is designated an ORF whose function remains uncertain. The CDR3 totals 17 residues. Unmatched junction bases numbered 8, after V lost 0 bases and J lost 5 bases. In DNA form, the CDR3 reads TGCGCCAGCAGTCAATCCAGGGCTAGCGGGACACACAATGAGCAGTTCTTC. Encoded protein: CASSQSRASGTHNEQFF.

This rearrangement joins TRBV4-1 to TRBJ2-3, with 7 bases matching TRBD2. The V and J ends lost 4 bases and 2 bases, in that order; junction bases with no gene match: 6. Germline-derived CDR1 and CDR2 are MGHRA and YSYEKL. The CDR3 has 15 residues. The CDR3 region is CASSRTGGNTDTQYF. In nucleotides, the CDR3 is TGCGCCAGCAGCCGCACCGGGGGGAACACAGATACGCAGTATTTT.